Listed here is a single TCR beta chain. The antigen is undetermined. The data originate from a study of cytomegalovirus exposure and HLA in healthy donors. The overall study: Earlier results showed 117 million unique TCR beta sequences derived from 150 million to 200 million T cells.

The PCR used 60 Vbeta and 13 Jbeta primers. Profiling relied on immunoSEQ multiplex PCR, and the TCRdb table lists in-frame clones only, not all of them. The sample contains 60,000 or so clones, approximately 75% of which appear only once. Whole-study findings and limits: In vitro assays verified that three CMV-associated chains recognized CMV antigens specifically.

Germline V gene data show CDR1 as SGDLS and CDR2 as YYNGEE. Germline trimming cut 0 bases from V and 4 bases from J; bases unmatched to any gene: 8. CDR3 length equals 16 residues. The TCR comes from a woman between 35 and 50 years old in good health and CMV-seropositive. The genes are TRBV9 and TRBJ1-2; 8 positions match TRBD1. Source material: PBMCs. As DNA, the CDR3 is TGTGCCAGCAGCGTAGGGGGACAGGACAACTTCTATGGCTACACCTTC. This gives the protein CASSVGGQDNFYGYTF.